These 27 T cell receptor beta chains originate from one sample sequenced in a study of blood T cell repertoires in COVID-19. The table came from immunoSEQ multiplex PCR; TCRdb's copy has only in-frame clones and leaves some out. The sample carries 300,000 to 400,000 clones, roughly 90% recorded once. Material: PBMCs or T cells enriched from blood (not recorded which). The receptors come from a woman aged 25 to 39 with acute COVID-19.

The J gene is TRBJ1-2, the V gene TRBV9; 7 nucleotides agree with TRBD1. V was clipped by 3 bases and J by 5 bases; unmatched bases: 4. Germline V gene lookup returns CDR1 SGDLS and CDR2 YYNGEE. CDR3 length: 13 residues. CDR3 sequence: CASSGGTDYGYTF. CDR3 DNA: TGTGCCAGCAGCGGGGGGACAGATTATGGCTACACCTTC.

In this sample, this clone turned up once. The chain couples TRBV19 to TRBJ1-6, with 11 bases that match TRBD1. V gave up 4 bases and J gave up 9 bases; unmatched junction bases: 8. The germline CDR1 and CDR2 sequences are LNHDA and SQIVND (reference sequence). This CDR3 has 16 amino acids. CDR3 nucleotides: TGTGCCAGTAGTAGATATATAGGACAGGGGGCTTCACCCCTCCACTTT. Translating gives CASSRYIGQGASPLHF.

The chain joins TRBV6-5 to TRBJ1-1; no definite D call. The CDR3 contains 15 residues. With 2 bases removed from V and 6 bases from J, the gap between germline ends came to 16 bases. Germline V gene lookup returns CDR1 MNHEY and CDR2 SVGAGI. The CDR3, as DNA: TGTGCCAGCAGTTACGCCAAACAGTTCCCCCCTGAAGCTTTCTTT. Amino acid sequence: CASSYAKQFPPEAFF.

The chain joins TRBV3-1 (or the pseudogene TRBV3-2) to TRBJ2-3; 12 bases are shared with TRBD2. This CDR3 has 16 residues. V trimming: 6 bases; J trimming: 0 bases; junction bases outside the gene matches: 4. CDR1 and CDR2 from the germline V gene are LGHDT and YNNKEL (reference sequence). This CDR3 is CASSPLAGGSTDTQYF. The CDR3 nucleotides are TGTGCCAGCAGTCCTCTAGCGGGGGGGAGCACAGATACGCAGTATTTT.

This chain uses TRBV6-5 with TRBJ1-1; 7 bases match TRBD1. CDR1 is MNHEY, CDR2 SVGAGI, per germline. This CDR3 has 15 amino acids. J gave up 4 bases and V 7 bases, and 12 bases lay outside the gene matches. The CDR3 sequence is CASTPSQGIGTEAFF. Written as DNA, the CDR3 is TGTGCCAGCACCCCGTCACAGGGGATAGGCACTGAAGCTTTCTTT.

The chain has TRBV6-5 and TRBJ1-1; perhaps TRBD1 as D (5 bases). CDR1 MNHEY and CDR2 SVGAGI come from the germline V gene. Trimming removed 1 base from V and 12 bases from J, with 9 bases in between. This CDR3 spans 11 amino acids. The CDR3 DNA reads as TGTGCCAGCAGTTACTATGGGACTACTTTCTTT. It specifies CASSYYGTTFF.

V and J are TRBV20-1 and TRBJ1-1, with a possible D match to TRBD1 (5 bases). The CDR3 has 13 residues. Germline assignment: CDR1 DFQATT and CDR2 SNEGSKA (reference sequence). Trimming stripped 3 bases from V and 6 bases from J, with 14 bases between. The DNA of the CDR3 is TGCAGTGCTAGTGGCCAGGGTGTCTCTGAAGCTTTCTTT. The encoded protein is CSASGQGVSEAFF.

This clone appeared once. J is TRBJ2-7 and V is TRBV10-1; the D gene is possibly TRBD1 (6 bases). V shed 10 bases and J shed 3 bases, with 16 bases lying between them. The germline CDR1 and CDR2 sequences are WNHNN and SYGVQD (reference sequence). The CDR3 loop spans 13 amino acids. The CDR3 sequence: CATLRDNDYEQYF. The CDR3, as DNA: TGCGCCACCCTAAGGGACAACGACTACGAGCAGTACTTC.

The chain combines TRBV6-6 with TRBJ2-5; tentative D call: TRBD1 (5 bases). Trimming cost V 0 bases and J 5 bases, with 16 bases left between them. The V gene's germline CDR1 is MNHNY and CDR2 SVGAGI (reference sequence). The CDR3 extends over 16 amino acids. CDR3 DNA sequence: TGTGCCAGCAGTTACTCGATAAATAGGAAGGGGGAGACCCAGTACTTC. As protein: CASSYSINRKGETQYF.

The chain uses TRBV25-1 and TRBJ2-7, with D perhaps matching TRBD2 (5 bases). The CDR3 spans 13 residues. Germline values: CDR1 MGHDK, CDR2 SYGVNS. V was clipped by 11 bases and J by 1 base, with 15 bases between them. CDR3 loop: CASEEELSYEQYF. The CDR3 nucleotides read TGTGCCTCTGAGGAGGAATTGTCCTACGAGCAGTACTTC.

The chain combines TRBV11-2 with TRBJ2-7; possible D gene TRBD1, 7 bases. The CDR3 sequence is 16 residues long. V was cut by 0 bases and J by 0 bases, with 12 bases left in between. CDR1 is SGHAT, CDR2 FQNNGV, per germline. Written as DNA, the CDR3 is TGTGCCAGCAGCTTAGATAGCCAGGGGGGCTCCTACGAGCAGTACTTC. Protein: CASSLDSQGGSYEQYF.

The J gene is TRBJ2-7, the V gene TRBV14; no clear D gene. The CDR3 runs to 12 residues. V was cut by 8 bases and J by 6 bases, with 14 bases left in between. Germline CDR1 and CDR2: SGHDN and FVKESK. CDR3 sequence reads: CASAPKLREQYF. The CDR3 DNA follows: TGTGCCAGCGCCCCCAAATTGCGCGAGCAGTACTTC. Looking up the rest from reference TRBV14 and TRBJ2-7 gives the full variable domain: EAGVTQFPSHSVIEKGQTVTLRCDPISGHDNLYWYRRVMGKEIKFLLHFVKESKQDESGMPNNRFLAERTGGTYSTLKVQPAELEDSGVYFCASAPKLREQYFGPGTRLTVT.

The V and J genes are TRBV5-1 and TRBJ2-7, with 7 positions matching TRBD1. The V gene end was trimmed by 0 bases and the J gene end by 4 bases; junction bases not matched to a gene: 1. The V gene's germline CDR1 is SGHRS and CDR2 YFSETQ. The CDR3 contains 13 residues. CDR3 sequence reads: CASSLVGQYEQYF. The CDR3 DNA is TGCGCCAGCAGCTTGGTGGGACAGTACGAGCAGTACTTC.

The chain is built from TRBV2 and TRBJ1-5; D call uncertain. V lost 7 bases and J 0 bases, leaving 7 bases between the germline ends. Germline CDR1 and CDR2: SNHLY and FYNNEI. CDR3 length: 13 amino acids. The CDR3 is CASKTDSNQPQHF. Written as DNA, the CDR3 is TGTGCCAGCAAAACAGATAGCAATCAGCCCCAGCATTTT.

This clone was picked up a small number of times. The chain couples TRBV6-2 or TRBV6-3 to TRBJ1-5; D unclear. V was trimmed by 0 bases and J by 4 bases, leaving 7 bases between them. Germline V gene sequence: CDR1 MNHEY, CDR2 SVGEGT. The CDR3 loop spans 14 amino acids. In DNA form, the CDR3 reads TGTGCCAGCAGTTACTCTGGAGAGAATCAGCCCCAGCATTTT. Encoded protein: CASSYSGENQPQHF.

J is TRBJ2-1 and V is TRBV7-3, with 8 nucleotides matching TRBD2. The CDR3 contains 15 residues. V trimming: 6 bases; J trimming: 7 bases; junction bases outside the gene matches: 11. CDR1 and CDR2 from the germline V gene are SGHTA and FQGTGA. CDR3 sequence (DNA): TGTGCCAGCAGTCCAAGCGGGGGAAAGGAGAATGAGCAGTTCTTC. Translation: CASSPSGGKENEQFF.

The chain links TRBV19 to TRBJ1-3, with a possible D match to TRBD1 (6 bases). Germline CDR1 is LNHDA and CDR2 is SQIVND (reference sequence). The CDR3 is 18 residues long. Trimming removed 1 base at V and 0 bases at J, with 16 bases between. The CDR3 DNA follows: TGTGCCAGTAGTATAGTAGGACAGCGGGGCGCCTCTGGAAACACCATATATTTT. It codes for CASSIVGQRGASGNTIYF.

The chain couples TRBV2 to TRBJ2-5; possible D gene TRBD1, 6 bases. Between the trimmed V and J ends, which lost 5 bases and 2 bases, there was a span of 18 bases. The length of the CDR3 is 16 residues. Germline-derived CDR1 and CDR2 are SNHLY and FYNNEI. The CDR3 DNA is TGTGCCAGCAGTATATCGTTGGGGACAATACAAGAGACCCAGTACTTC. Amino acids: CASSISLGTIQETQYF.

The chain recombines TRBV5-4 with TRBJ2-7; D gene ambiguous. V lost 0 bases, J lost 1 base, and 5 bases lay in between. The germline gives CDR1 SGHNT, CDR2 YYREEE (reference sequence). CDR3 length: 13 residues. This CDR3 reads CASSLAESYEQYF. Here the CDR3 DNA reads TGTGCCAGCAGCTTGGCTGAGTCCTACGAGCAGTACTTC.

The rearrangement links TRBV6-5 to TRBJ1-2, with TRBD1 matching 7 bases. V shed 6 bases, J shed 4 bases, and the junction held 8 bases outside the gene matches. Germline values: CDR1 MNHEY, CDR2 SVGAGI. The CDR3 contains 14 residues. CDR3 in amino acids: CASRQGQAGYGYTF. The CDR3 DNA reads TGTGCCAGCAGACAAGGACAGGCTGGCTATGGCTACACCTTC.

In nucleotides, the CDR3 is TGTGCCTGGAGCCGAGGGCCGGGCTCTGCTAACTATGGCTACACCTTC. Translated, it gives CAWSRGPGSANYGYTF. The chain employs TRBV30 and TRBJ1-2; D unclear. With 3 bases removed from V and 0 bases from J, the gap between germline ends came to 17 bases. CDR1 and CDR2 (germline): GTSNPN, SVGIG (reference sequence). The CDR3 totals 16 residues.

Here the CDR3 reads CASSLGQSYGYTF. CDR3 sequence (DNA): TGTGCCAGCAGTTTAGGGCAGAGCTATGGCTACACCTTC. V gene TRBV28 combines with J gene TRBJ1-2; D ambiguous. Per the germline V gene, CDR1 is MDHEN and CDR2 is SYDVKM. The CDR3 has 13 residues. V shed 2 bases and J shed 4 bases, with 8 bases lying between them.

This clone was observed a few times. This chain's CDR3 is CASSANQGAQEQFF. CDR3 in DNA: TGTGCCAGCAGCGCAAACCAGGGGGCGCAGGAGCAGTTCTTC. The V call is TRBV6-6, the J call TRBJ2-1, with 8 bases identical to TRBD1. J gave up 10 bases and V 6 bases, and 11 bases lay outside the gene matches. Germline assignment: CDR1 MNHNY and CDR2 SVGAGI (reference sequence). This CDR3 has 14 amino acids.

This chain joins TRBV6-5 and TRBJ2-2, with 7 nucleotides matching TRBD1. V dropped 6 bases and J dropped 2; count of bases not matched to a gene: 3. The germline CDR1 and CDR2 sequences are MNHEY and SVGAGI. The CDR3 is made up of 14 amino acids. CDR3 residues: CASRGTVNTGELFF. DNA of the CDR3: TGTGCCAGCAGAGGGACAGTTAACACCGGGGAGCTGTTTTTT.

The J gene is TRBJ2-5, the V gene TRBV5-5; the D gene is possibly TRBD1 (6 bases). Germline assignment: CDR1 SGHKS and CDR2 YYEKEE (reference sequence). V was trimmed by 9 bases and J by 3 bases, leaving 12 bases between them. The CDR3 is 12 amino acids. CDR3 DNA sequence: TGTGCCACCTCTAGGGGGAAAGAGACCCAGTACTTC. This codes for CATSRGKETQYF.

Comments on this clone: This CDR3 is also generated by other DNA sequences in the sample. V and J are TRBV2 and TRBJ1-3; D not certain. This CDR3 contains 14 residues. Germline V gives CDR1 SNHLY, CDR2 FYNNEI. Trimming stripped 8 bases from V and 0 bases from J, with 11 bases between. The CDR3 DNA sequence: TGTGCCAGCCGTGGCGGAAACTCTGGAAACACCATATATTTT. This codes for CASRGGNSGNTIYF.

The genes are TRBV7-2 and TRBJ1-1; 7 bases align to TRBD1. This CDR3 contains 13 residues. Unmatched junction bases numbered 5, after V lost 4 bases and J lost 6 bases. CDR1 and CDR2 from the germline V gene are SGHTA and FQGNSA. The CDR3 is CASSSLTGSEAFF. CDR3 in DNA: TGTGCCAGCAGCTCTCTGACAGGGTCTGAAGCTTTCTTT.